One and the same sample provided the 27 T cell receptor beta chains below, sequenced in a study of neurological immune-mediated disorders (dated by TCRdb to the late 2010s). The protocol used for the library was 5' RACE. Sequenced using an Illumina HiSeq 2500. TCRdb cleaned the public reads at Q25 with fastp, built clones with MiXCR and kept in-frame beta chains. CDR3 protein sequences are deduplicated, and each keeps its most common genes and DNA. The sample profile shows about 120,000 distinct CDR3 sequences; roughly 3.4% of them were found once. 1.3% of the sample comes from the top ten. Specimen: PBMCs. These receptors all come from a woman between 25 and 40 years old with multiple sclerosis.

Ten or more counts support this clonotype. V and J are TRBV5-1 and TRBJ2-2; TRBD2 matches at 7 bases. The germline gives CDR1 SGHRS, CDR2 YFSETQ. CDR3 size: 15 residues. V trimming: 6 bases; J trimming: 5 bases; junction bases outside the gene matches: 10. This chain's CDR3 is CASMSGRAGTGELFF. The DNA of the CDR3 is TGCGCCAGCATGAGTGGGAGGGCCGGAACCGGGGAGCTGTTTTTT. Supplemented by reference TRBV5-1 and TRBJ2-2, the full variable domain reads KAGVTQTPRYLIKTRGQQVTLSCSPISGHRSVSWYQQTPGQGLQFLFEYFSETQRNKGNFPGRFSGRQFSNSRSEMNVSTLELGDSALYLCASMSGRAGTGELFFGEGSRLTVL.

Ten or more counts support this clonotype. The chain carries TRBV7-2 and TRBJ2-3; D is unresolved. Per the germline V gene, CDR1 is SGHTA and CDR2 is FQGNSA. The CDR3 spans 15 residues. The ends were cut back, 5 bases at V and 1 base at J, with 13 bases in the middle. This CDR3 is CASSQNLVRTDTQYF. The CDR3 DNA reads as TGTGCCAGCAGCCAAAACTTGGTGCGCACAGATACGCAGTATTTT. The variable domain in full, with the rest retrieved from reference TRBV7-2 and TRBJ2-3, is GAGVSQSPSNKVTEKGKDVELRCDPISGHTALYWYRQSLGQGLEFLIYFQGNSAPDKSGLPSDRFSAERTGGSVSTLTIQRTQQEDSAVYLCASSQNLVRTDTQYFGPGTRLTVL.

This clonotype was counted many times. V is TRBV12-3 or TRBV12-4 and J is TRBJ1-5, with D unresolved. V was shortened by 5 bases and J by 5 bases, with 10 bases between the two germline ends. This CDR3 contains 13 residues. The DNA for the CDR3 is TGTGCCAGCAGTATCACCCGCTATCAGCCCCAGCATTTT. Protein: CASSITRYQPQHF.

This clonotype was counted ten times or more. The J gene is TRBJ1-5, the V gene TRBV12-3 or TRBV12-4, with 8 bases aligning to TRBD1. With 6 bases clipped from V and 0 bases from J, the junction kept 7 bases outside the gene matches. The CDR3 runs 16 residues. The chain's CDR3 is CASSLRTGYSNQPQHF. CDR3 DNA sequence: TGTGCCAGCAGCCTTAGGACAGGGTATAGCAATCAGCCCCAGCATTTT.

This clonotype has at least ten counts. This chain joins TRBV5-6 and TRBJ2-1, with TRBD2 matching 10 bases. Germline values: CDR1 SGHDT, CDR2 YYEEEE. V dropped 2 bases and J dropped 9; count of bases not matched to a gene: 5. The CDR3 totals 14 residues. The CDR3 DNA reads TGTGCCAGCAGCTTTCTAGCGGGAGAGGGTGAGCAGTTCTTC. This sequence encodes CASSFLAGEGEQFF.

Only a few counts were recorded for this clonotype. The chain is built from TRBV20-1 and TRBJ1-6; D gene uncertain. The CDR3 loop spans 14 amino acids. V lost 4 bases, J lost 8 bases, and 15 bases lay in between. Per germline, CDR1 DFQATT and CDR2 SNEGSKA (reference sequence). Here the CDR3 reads CSATPLEADSPLHF. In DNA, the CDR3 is TGCAGTGCTACCCCGTTGGAGGCGGATTCACCCCTCCACTTT.

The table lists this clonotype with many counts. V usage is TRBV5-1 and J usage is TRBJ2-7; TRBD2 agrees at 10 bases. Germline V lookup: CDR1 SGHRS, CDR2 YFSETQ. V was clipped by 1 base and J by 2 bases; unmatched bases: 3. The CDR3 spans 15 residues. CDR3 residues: CASSLRTSGTYEQYF. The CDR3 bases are TGCGCCAGCAGCTTGAGGACTAGCGGAACCTACGAGCAGTACTTC.

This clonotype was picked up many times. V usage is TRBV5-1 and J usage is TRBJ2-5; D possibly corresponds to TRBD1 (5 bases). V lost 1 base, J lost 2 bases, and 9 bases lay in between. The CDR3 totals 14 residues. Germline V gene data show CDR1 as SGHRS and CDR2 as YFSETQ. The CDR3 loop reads CASSLWSGQETQYF. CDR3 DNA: TGCGCCAGCAGCTTGTGGTCAGGGCAAGAGACCCAGTACTTC. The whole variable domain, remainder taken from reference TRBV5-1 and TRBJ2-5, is KAGVTQTPRYLIKTRGQQVTLSCSPISGHRSVSWYQQTPGQGLQFLFEYFSETQRNKGNFPGRFSGRQFSNSRSEMNVSTLELGDSALYLCASSLWSGQETQYFGPGTRLLVL.

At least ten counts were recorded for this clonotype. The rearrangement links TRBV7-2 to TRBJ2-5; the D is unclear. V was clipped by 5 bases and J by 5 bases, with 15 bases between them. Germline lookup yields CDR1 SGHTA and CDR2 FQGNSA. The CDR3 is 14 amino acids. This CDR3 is CASSRGGVWETQYF. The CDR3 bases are TGTGCCAGCAGCCGTGGTGGGGTTTGGGAGACCCAGTACTTC.

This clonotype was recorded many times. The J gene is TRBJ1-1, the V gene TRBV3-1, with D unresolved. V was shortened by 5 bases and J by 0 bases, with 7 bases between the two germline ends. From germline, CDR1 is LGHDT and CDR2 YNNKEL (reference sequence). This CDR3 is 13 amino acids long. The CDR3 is CASSSQVNTEAFF. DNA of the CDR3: TGTGCCAGCAGCTCTCAAGTGAACACTGAAGCTTTCTTT.

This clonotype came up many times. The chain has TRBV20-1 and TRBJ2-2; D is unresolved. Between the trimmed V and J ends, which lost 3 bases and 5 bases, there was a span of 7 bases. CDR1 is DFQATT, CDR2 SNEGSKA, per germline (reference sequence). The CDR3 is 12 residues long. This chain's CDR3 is CSASQVTGELFF. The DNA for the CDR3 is TGCAGTGCTAGCCAGGTGACCGGGGAGCTGTTTTTT.

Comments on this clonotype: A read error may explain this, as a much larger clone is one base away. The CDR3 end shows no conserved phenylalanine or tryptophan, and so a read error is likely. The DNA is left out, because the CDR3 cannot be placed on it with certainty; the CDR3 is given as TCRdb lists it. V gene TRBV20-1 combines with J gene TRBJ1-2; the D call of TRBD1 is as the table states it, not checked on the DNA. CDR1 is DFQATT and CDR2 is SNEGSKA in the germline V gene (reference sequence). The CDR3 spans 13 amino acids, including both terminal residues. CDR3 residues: CSAIRGTVNIPTC.

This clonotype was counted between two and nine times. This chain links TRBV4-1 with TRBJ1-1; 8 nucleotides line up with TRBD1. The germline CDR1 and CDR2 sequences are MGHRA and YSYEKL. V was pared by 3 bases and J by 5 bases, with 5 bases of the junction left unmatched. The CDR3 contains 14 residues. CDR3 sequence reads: CASSHPDRGTEAFF. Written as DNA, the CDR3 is TGCGCCAGCAGCCACCCCGACAGGGGTACTGAAGCTTTCTTT.

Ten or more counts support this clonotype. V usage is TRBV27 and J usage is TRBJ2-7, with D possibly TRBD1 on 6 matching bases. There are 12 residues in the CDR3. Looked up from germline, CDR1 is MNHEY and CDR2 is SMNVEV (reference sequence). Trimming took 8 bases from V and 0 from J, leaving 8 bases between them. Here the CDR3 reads CASQGNSYEQYF. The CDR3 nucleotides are TGTGCCAGCCAGGGGAACTCCTACGAGCAGTACTTC.

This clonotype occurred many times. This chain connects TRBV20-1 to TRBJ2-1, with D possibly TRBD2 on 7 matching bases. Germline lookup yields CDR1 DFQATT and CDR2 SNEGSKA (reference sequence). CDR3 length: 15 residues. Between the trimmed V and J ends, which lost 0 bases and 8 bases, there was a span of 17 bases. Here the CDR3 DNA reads TGCAGTGCTAGAGATTCCTGGGGGGGCGTTTATGAGCAGTTCTTC. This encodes CSARDSWGGVYEQFF.

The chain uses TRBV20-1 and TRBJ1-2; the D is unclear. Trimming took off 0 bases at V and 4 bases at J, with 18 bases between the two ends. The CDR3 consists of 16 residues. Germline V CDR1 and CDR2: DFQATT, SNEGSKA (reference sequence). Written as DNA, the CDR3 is TGCAGTGCTAGAGATCGTTATCGGCTCAGATCCTATGGCTACACCTTC. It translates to CSARDRYRLRSYGYTF.

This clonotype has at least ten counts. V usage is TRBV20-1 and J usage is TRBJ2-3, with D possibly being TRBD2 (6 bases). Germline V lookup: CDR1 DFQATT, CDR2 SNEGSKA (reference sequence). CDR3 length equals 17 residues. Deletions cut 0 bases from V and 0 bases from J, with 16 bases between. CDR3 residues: CSARDLRGSTSTDTQYF. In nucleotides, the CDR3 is TGCAGTGCTAGAGATTTGCGGGGATCCACTAGCACAGATACGCAGTATTTT.

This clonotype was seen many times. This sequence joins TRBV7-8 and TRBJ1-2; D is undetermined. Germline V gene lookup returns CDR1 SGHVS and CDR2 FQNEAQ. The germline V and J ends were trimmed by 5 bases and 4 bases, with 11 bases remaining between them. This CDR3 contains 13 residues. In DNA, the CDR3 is TGTGCCAGCAGCCCTGGACCGAGCTATGGCTACACCTTC. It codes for CASSPGPSYGYTF.

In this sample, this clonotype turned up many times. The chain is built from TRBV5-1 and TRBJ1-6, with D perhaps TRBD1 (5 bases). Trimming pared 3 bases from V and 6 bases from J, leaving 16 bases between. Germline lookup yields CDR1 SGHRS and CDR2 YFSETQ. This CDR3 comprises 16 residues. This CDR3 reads CASSSWEDSPNSPLHF. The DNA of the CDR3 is TGCGCCAGCAGCTCCTGGGAAGACAGCCCTAATTCACCCCTCCACTTT.

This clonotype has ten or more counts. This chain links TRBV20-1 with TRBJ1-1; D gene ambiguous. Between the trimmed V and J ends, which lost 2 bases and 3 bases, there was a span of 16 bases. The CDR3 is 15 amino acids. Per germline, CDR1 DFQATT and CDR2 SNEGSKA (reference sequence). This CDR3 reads CSARPTPGGDTEAFF. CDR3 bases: TGCAGTGCTAGACCCACACCCGGTGGGGACACTGAAGCTTTCTTT.

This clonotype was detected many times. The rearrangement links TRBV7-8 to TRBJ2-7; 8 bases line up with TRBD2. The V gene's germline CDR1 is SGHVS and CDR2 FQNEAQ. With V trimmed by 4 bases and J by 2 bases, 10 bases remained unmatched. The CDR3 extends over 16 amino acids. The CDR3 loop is CASSSPGGGSPYEQYF. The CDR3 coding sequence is TGTGCCAGCAGCTCCCCGGGCGGGGGGTCCCCCTACGAGCAGTACTTC.

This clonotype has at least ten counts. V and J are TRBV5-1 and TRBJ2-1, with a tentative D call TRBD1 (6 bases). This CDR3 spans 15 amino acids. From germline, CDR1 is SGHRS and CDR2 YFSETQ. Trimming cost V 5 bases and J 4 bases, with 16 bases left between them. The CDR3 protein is CASSLSGTMYNEQFF. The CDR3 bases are TGCGCCAGCAGTCTCTCCGGGACAATGTACAATGAGCAGTTCTTC.

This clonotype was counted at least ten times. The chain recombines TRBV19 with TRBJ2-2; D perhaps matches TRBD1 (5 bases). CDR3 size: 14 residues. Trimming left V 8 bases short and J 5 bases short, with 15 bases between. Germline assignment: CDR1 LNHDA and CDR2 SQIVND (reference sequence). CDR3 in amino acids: CASGQTVSTGELFF. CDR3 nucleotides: TGTGCCAGTGGCCAGACAGTATCGACCGGGGAGCTGTTTTTT. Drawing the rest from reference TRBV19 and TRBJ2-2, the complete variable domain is DGGITQSPKYLFRKEGQNVTLSCEQNLNHDAMYWYRQDPGQGLRLIYYSQIVNDFQKGDIAEGYSVSREKKESFPLTVTSAQKNPTAFYLCASGQTVSTGELFFGEGSRLTVL.

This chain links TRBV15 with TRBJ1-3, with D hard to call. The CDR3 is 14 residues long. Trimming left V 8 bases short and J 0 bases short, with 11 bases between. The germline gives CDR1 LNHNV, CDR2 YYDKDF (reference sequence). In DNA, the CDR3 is TGTGCCACCCCTTCCCCACGCTCTGGAAACACCATATATTTT. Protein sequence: CATPSPRSGNTIYF.

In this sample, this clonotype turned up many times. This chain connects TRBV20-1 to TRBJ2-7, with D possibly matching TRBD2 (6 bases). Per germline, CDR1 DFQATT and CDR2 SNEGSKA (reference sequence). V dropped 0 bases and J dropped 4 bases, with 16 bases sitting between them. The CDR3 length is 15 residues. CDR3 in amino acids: CSARDQTSSGYEQYF. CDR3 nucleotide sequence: TGCAGTGCTAGAGATCAAACTAGCAGTGGGTACGAGCAGTACTTC.

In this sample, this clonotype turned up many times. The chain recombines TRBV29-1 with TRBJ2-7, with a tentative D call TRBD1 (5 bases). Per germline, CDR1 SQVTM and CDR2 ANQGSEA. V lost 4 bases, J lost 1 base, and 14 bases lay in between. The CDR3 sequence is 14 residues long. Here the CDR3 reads CSVAPGQGSYEQYF. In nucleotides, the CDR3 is TGCAGCGTTGCCCCTGGGCAGGGTTCCTACGAGCAGTACTTC.

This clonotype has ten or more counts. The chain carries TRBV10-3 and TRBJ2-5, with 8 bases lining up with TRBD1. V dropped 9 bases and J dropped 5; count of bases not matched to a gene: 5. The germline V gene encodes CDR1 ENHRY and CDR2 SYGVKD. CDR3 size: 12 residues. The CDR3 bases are TGTGCCATAGGACAGGGCAGGGAGACCCAGTACTTC. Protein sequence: CAIGQGRETQYF.